This entry lists 8 T cell receptor beta chains sequenced from one sample in a study of T cells in Graves' hyperthyroidism and ophthalmopathy. There were TCR beta CDR3 regions amplified from RNA transcripts. The HTBI primer set drove a first-round RT-PCR of the TCR CDR3. TCRdb used MiXCR to reprocess the multiplex PCR reads, holding one entry per CDR3 protein. The sample contains under 750,000 distinct CDR3 sequences, roughly a sixth of which appear only once. Material for sequencing was blood. All receptors come from a woman in her 50s with Graves' hyperthyroidism that later progressed to Graves' ophthalmopathy.

Of note for this clonotype: A much larger clone is a single base away; this may be a read error. The V and J genes are TRBV25-1 and TRBJ2-1; TRBD2 agrees at 7 bases. This CDR3 is 19 amino acids long. Germline V gene data show CDR1 as MGHDK and CDR2 as SYGVNS. DNA of the CDR3: TGTGCCAGCAGACAAATTGGGGCTAGCGGATCAGGCTCCTTCAATGAGCAGTTCTTC. It specifies CASRQIGASGSGSFNEQFF.

This clonotype was observed a single time. The CDR3 bases are TGCGCCAGCAGCTCCGGAACAGGACCACTCAATAACTATGGCTACACCTTC. This sequence encodes CASSSGTGPLNNYGYTF. V and J are TRBV5-1 and TRBJ1-2, with D perhaps TRBD1 (5 bases). The V gene's germline CDR1 is SGHRS and CDR2 YFSETQ. CDR3 length equals 17 residues. The V gene lost 3 bases and the J gene lost 1 base, with 19 bases spanning the gap.

This clonotype was recorded at least ten times. The rearrangement links TRBV7-9 to TRBJ2-7; D gene unclear. CDR3 length: 13 amino acids. The V gene lost 4 bases and the J gene lost 3 bases, with 10 bases spanning the gap. Per germline, CDR1 SEHNR and CDR2 FQNEAQ (reference sequence). CDR3 amino acids: CASSSETGYEQYF. The CDR3 nucleotides are TGTGCCAGCAGCTCGGAAACGGGCTACGAGCAGTACTTC.

The table lists this clonotype with many counts. The gene calls are TRBV11-1 and TRBJ2-1; weak D call: TRBD1 (5 bases). Germline-derived CDR1 and CDR2 are SGHAT and FQDESV (reference sequence). Trimming removed 6 bases from V and 1 base from J, with 13 bases in between. The CDR3 loop spans 15 amino acids. The CDR3 coding sequence is TGTGCCAGCAGGATGGGGCCCAGTTCCTACAATGAGCAGTTCTTC. Residues: CASRMGPSSYNEQFF.

This clonotype was observed at least ten times. V usage is TRBV11-2 and J usage is TRBJ2-4; no reliable D call. Germline V gene data show CDR1 as SGHAT and CDR2 as FQNNGV. This CDR3 contains 14 residues. Trimming shortened V by 5 bases and J by 0 bases, and 8 bases separated the two germline ends. CDR3 protein: CASSHTLAKNIQYF. The CDR3 DNA reads TGTGCCAGCAGCCATACTTTAGCCAAAAACATTCAGTACTTC.

The sample holds a few counts of this clonotype. This chain joins TRBV10-1 and TRBJ2-7; 14 bases are a match to TRBD2. The V and J ends lost 9 bases and 4 bases, in that order; junction bases with no gene match: 5. The germline V gene has CDR1 WNHNN and CDR2 SYGVQD (reference sequence). This CDR3 comprises 14 residues. The CDR3 nucleotides read TGCGCCAGTCAGAGACTAGCGGGGGGGTACGAGCAGTACTTC. It codes for CASQRLAGGYEQYF.

This clonotype was recorded at least ten times. The J gene is TRBJ2-1, the V gene TRBV2; 13 nucleotides match TRBD2. Germline V gives CDR1 SNHLY, CDR2 FYNNEI. With V trimmed by 4 bases and J by 11 bases, 8 bases remained unmatched. The CDR3 has 15 amino acids. CDR3 DNA sequence: TGTGCCAGCAGTGCTGGGACTAGCGGGGTTCCCCAGCAGTTCTTC. Residues: CASSAGTSGVPQQFF.

This clonotype was seen ten or more times. The CDR3 loop is CASSQIGGYNEQFF. The CDR3 DNA is TGTGCCAGCAGCCAAATAGGGGGATACAATGAGCAGTTCTTC. The V call is TRBV3-1, the J call TRBJ2-1; TRBD1 might be the D (6 bases). The ends were cut back, 2 bases at V and 4 bases at J, with 9 bases in the middle. Looked up from germline, CDR1 is LGHDT and CDR2 is YNNKEL (reference sequence). This CDR3 region has 14 residues.